The next 3 T cell receptor beta chains were all read from a single sample in a study of Graves' ophthalmopathy and Graves' hyperthyroidism. TCR beta CDR3 regions were amplified from RNA transcripts. HTBI primers primed a first-round RT-PCR, and a second-round multiplex PCR followed. TCRdb processed the multiplex PCR reads anew with MiXCR; each CDR3 protein has one entry. The data show about 660,000 distinct CDR3 sequences, roughly 41% seen once. The source material was peripheral blood. Source of these receptors: an adult man with Graves' ophthalmopathy.

This clonotype was counted only a few times. The V call is TRBV12-3 or TRBV12-4, the J call TRBJ2-7; 9 nucleotides agree with TRBD1. V shed 6 bases and J 6 bases; nucleotides not matched to a gene: 15. The CDR3 spans 16 residues. The CDR3 coding sequence is TGTGCCAGCAGCCCCAAGGGAGACAGGGGGAGGTCCGAGCAGTACTTC. Its translation is CASSPKGDRGRSEQYF.

A note on this clonotype: Because the CDR3 is missing its conserved closing phenylalanine or tryptophan, this is likely a read error. The limits of the CDR3 on the DNA are not certain, so only TCRdb's listed CDR3 is given. This sequence joins TRBV2 and TRBJ1-1. The CDR3 length equals 9 residues, ends included. Germline CDR1 reads SNHLY; CDR2 reads FYNNEI. CDR3 loop: CASSAGLLS.

At least ten counts were recorded for this clonotype. CDR3 amino acids: CASSGGQGADGYTF. The CDR3 DNA follows: TGTGCCAGCAGTGGGGGACAGGGGGCGGACGGCTACACCTTC. The J gene is TRBJ1-2, the V gene TRBV2, with 12 bases fitting TRBD1. This CDR3 comprises 14 residues. With V trimmed by 4 bases and J by 8 bases, 5 bases remained unmatched. Germline loops: CDR1 SNHLY, CDR2 FYNNEI.